This T cell receptor beta chain stems from a study of cytomegalovirus exposure and HLA in healthy donors. Study context: When 398 donors were genotyped, 80% to 90% of them were found to fall in the Caucasian-associated ancestry cluster.

Primers: 60 Vbeta forward and 13 Jbeta reverse. Some clones are missing from TCRdb's copy, which holds only in-frame ones; the method was immunoSEQ multiplex PCR. This table holds 90,000 to 110,000 clones, approximately 80% found once. J gave up 3 bases and V 4 bases, and 8 bases lay outside the gene matches. The germline CDR1 and CDR2 sequences are MNHNS and SASEGT. This CDR3 has 16 residues. The specimen sequenced was PBMCs. This TCR came from a young woman in good health and CMV-seronegative. V and J are TRBV6-1 and TRBJ2-7; 11 bases map to TRBD2. The CDR3 spells CASSALGGLADYEQYF. The CDR3 DNA reads TGTGCCAGCAGTGCCCTAGGGGGACTAGCGGACTACGAGCAGTACTTC.